A single sample is the source of the 17 T cell receptor beta chains below, sequenced in a study of response to subunit inactivated influenza vaccine. TCRdb independently ran MiXCR on the RT-PCR reads; one entry per CDR3 protein. The sample contains about 500,000 distinct CDR3 sequences, 16% of which appear only once. The source material was CD4+ T cells sorted from PBMCs, sampled around 2 years after vaccination. The receptor set was obtained from a man aged 50-75 years who received an inactivated influenza vaccine.

The chain employs TRBV20-1 and TRBJ1-2; TRBD1 aligns across 9 bases. Germline V lookup: CDR1 DFQATT, CDR2 SNEGSKA (reference sequence). The CDR3 contains 13 residues. With V trimmed by 4 bases and J by 7 bases, 7 bases remained unmatched. The CDR3 region has the DNA TGCAGTGCTACCGTGACAGGGGGAGGTGGCTACACCTTC. Encoded protein: CSATVTGGGGYTF.

The table lists this clonotype with many counts. CDR3 region: CASSPGRKAGELFF. The CDR3 nucleotides read TGTGCCAGCAGCCCGGGACGGAAGGCCGGGGAGCTGTTTTTT. The chain is built from TRBV12-3 or TRBV12-4 and TRBJ2-2; D is tentatively TRBD1 or TRBD2 (5 bases each). The germline V and J ends were trimmed by 6 bases and 6 bases, with 14 bases remaining between them. The CDR3 runs to 14 residues.

The chain is built from TRBV27 and TRBJ1-4; TRBD1 matches at 7 bases. V shed 5 bases and J 7 bases; nucleotides not matched to a gene: 7. The CDR3 is made up of 14 amino acids. Germline-derived CDR1 and CDR2 are MNHEY and SMNVEV (reference sequence). The DNA of the CDR3 is TGTGCCAGCAGTAGCTACAGGGGTTTTGAAAAACTGTTTTTT. Its protein product is CASSSYRGFEKLFF.

This clonotype was counted between two and nine times. The chain combines TRBV6-1 with TRBJ1-4; 9 bases are a match to TRBD1. Losses at the gene ends were 6 bases for V and 4 bases for J; bases not matched to a gene: 12. The germline gives CDR1 MNHNS, CDR2 SASEGT. This CDR3 has 17 residues. The CDR3 nucleotides read TGTGCCAGCAGCGGCACGGGACAGGGTCGTGGTAATGAAAAACTGTTTTTT. Translated, it gives CASSGTGQGRGNEKLFF.

The chain has TRBV20-1 and TRBJ2-1; the match to TRBD2 covers 9 bases. This CDR3 comprises 16 residues. The germline gives CDR1 DFQATT, CDR2 SNEGSKA (reference sequence). With V trimmed by 0 bases and J by 7 bases, 10 bases remained unmatched. The CDR3 DNA is TGCAGTGCTAGAGATCCCCTGGCGGGGGGGCCAAATGAGCAGTTCTTC. Protein: CSARDPLAGGPNEQFF.

The table lists this clonotype with a few counts. The chain couples TRBV15 to TRBJ2-3; 7 nucleotides align to TRBD1. This CDR3 region has 14 residues. The ends lost 1 base at V and 8 bases at J; junction bases unmatched: 6. Per the germline V gene, CDR1 is LNHNV and CDR2 is YYDKDF (reference sequence). This chain's CDR3 is CATSRGPGQTTQYF. As DNA, the CDR3 is TGTGCCACCAGCAGAGGACCGGGACAGACTACGCAGTATTTT. Variable domain in full (rest from reference TRBV15 and TRBJ2-3): DAMVIQNPRYQVTQFGKPVTLSCSQTLNHNVMYWYQQKSSQAPKLLFHYYDKDFNNEADTPDNFQSRRPNTSFCFLDIRSPGLGDTAMYLCATSRGPGQTTQYFGPGTRLTVL.

This clonotype was recorded a few times. V is TRBV6-1 and J is TRBJ2-2; perhaps D is TRBD1 or TRBD2 (5 bases each). The length of the CDR3 is 17 residues. The germline V gene has CDR1 MNHNS and CDR2 SASEGT. Trimming took off 3 bases at V and 5 bases at J, with 19 bases between the two ends. The CDR3 DNA follows: TGTGCCAGCAGTGACCCCCACTCCGGGACCGGGACCGGGGAGCTGTTTTTT. It yields the protein CASSDPHSGTGTGELFF.

As concerns this clonotype: A much larger clone lies a single base off, so this may be a read error. The chain combines TRBV11-2 with TRBJ2-2; 10 nucleotides agree with TRBD2. The CDR3 totals 18 residues. The V segment lost 3 bases and the J segment 0 bases; nucleotides outside the gene matches: 7. Germline assignment: CDR1 SGHAT and CDR2 FQNNGV. For the CDR3, the DNA is TGTGCCAGCAGCTTCATGCCGGGACTAGCGACGAACACCGGGGAGCTGTTTTTT. It yields the protein CASSFMPGLATNTGELFF. Variable domain in full (rest from reference TRBV11-2 and TRBJ2-2): EAGVAQSPRYKIIEKRQSVAFWCNPISGHATLYWYQQILGQGPKLLIQFQNNGVVDDSQLPKDRFSAERLKGVDSTLKIQPAKLEDSAVYLCASSFMPGLATNTGELFFGEGSRLTVL.

The chain recombines TRBV20-1 with TRBJ1-1; D might be TRBD1 (5 bases). The germline V gene has CDR1 DFQATT and CDR2 SNEGSKA (reference sequence). The CDR3 is 15 amino acids. Trimming stripped 1 base from V and 4 bases from J, with 16 bases between. The CDR3 is CSARAPQGGSTEAFF. In DNA, the CDR3 is TGCAGTGCTAGAGCCCCGCAGGGTGGATCCACTGAAGCTTTCTTT.

This clonotype was counted at least ten times. The V and J genes are TRBV6-5 and TRBJ2-1; D unclear. Per germline, CDR1 MNHEY and CDR2 SVGAGI. The CDR3 has 12 residues. V was shortened by 2 bases and J by 5 bases, with 4 bases between the two germline ends. The CDR3 protein is CASSYIHNEQFF. DNA for the CDR3: TGTGCCAGCAGTTACATCCACAATGAGCAGTTCTTC.

This clonotype was detected ten times or more. As DNA, the CDR3 is TGTGCCAGCAGCCGGGGGACTAGCGGGAGGTATGAGCAGTTCTTC. Its translation: CASSRGTSGRYEQFF. The chain links TRBV7-2 to TRBJ2-1; 15 nucleotides match TRBD2. Germline V gene lookup returns CDR1 SGHTA and CDR2 FQGNSA. The CDR3 totals 15 residues. Unmatched junction bases numbered 4, after V lost 5 bases and J lost 8 bases.

In this sample, this clonotype turned up a few times. The chain carries TRBV5-1 and TRBJ2-3, with TRBD1 identical over 7 bases. This CDR3 spans 15 amino acids. V was pared by 7 bases and J by 4 bases, with 12 bases of the junction left unmatched. Germline V lookup: CDR1 SGHRS, CDR2 YFSETQ. As DNA, the CDR3 is TGCGCCAGCGCGACAGGGCTAGCTCCGCCAGATACGCAGTATTTT. As protein: CASATGLAPPDTQYF.

This clonotype was picked up many times. The rearrangement uses TRBV24-1 and TRBJ1-5, with 7 bases that match TRBD1. The CDR3 is 14 amino acids. With V trimmed by 2 bases and J by 7 bases, 4 bases remained unmatched. The germline CDR1 and CDR2 sequences are KGHDR and SFDVKD. The CDR3 DNA is TGTGCCACCAGTGATTCACAGGGGATCCAGCCCCAGCATTTT. Encoded protein: CATSDSQGIQPQHF.

Regarding this clonotype: A junction boundary mismatches the germline segment, possibly from a read error. The rearrangement links TRBV20-1 to TRBJ2-2, with 10 positions matching TRBD1. Germline assignment: CDR1 DFQATT and CDR2 SNEGSKA (reference sequence). The CDR3 length is 17 residues. Written as DNA, the CDR3 is TGCAGTGCTAGACGGGACAGGGGTACCCTGAACCCCGGGGAGCTGTTTTTT. It specifies CSARRDRGTLNPGELFF.

The chain joins TRBV6-1 to TRBJ1-5, with a tentative D call TRBD1 (5 bases). Deletions cut 6 bases from V and 4 bases from J, with 13 bases between. The CDR3 covers 14 residues. The germline V gene encodes CDR1 MNHNS and CDR2 SASEGT. The CDR3 bases are TGTGCCAGCAGACCGGGACCGACGAATCAGCCCCAGCATTTT. Its translation is CASRPGPTNQPQHF.

In its sample, this clonotype was seen a few times. This rearrangement joins TRBV2 to TRBJ2-5; D gene ambiguous. Trimming removed 7 bases at V and 2 bases at J, with 8 bases between. Germline V CDR1 and CDR2: SNHLY, FYNNEI. The CDR3 consists of 12 residues. The CDR3 DNA reads TGTGCCAGCACAGATATGCAAGAGACCCAGTACTTC. This codes for CASTDMQETQYF. Full variable domain (missing parts from reference TRBV2 and TRBJ2-5): EPEVTQTPSHQVTQMGQEVILRCVPISNHLYFYWYRQILGQKVEFLVSFYNNEISEKSEIFDDQFSVERPDGSNFTLKIRSTKLEDSAMYFCASTDMQETQYFGPGTRLLVL.

The V call is TRBV4-3, the J call TRBJ2-1; D unclear. From germline, CDR1 is LGHNA and CDR2 YSLEER. This CDR3 is built from 17 residues. V shed 4 bases and J shed 2 bases, with 18 bases lying between them. CDR3 coding DNA: TGCGCCAGCAGCCCAACCTTCCCTATCGGGCCCTACAATGAGCAGTTCTTC. Translated, it gives CASSPTFPIGPYNEQFF.